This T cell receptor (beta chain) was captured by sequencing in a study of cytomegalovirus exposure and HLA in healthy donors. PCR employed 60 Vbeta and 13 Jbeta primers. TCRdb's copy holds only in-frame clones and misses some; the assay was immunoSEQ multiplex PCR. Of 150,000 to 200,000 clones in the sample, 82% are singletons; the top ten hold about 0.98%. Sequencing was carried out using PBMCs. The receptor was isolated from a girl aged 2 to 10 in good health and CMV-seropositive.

CDR3 sequence (DNA): TGTGCCAGCAGCCCCTTGGGACTAGCGGCCAACACCGGGGAGCTGTTTTTT. Encoded protein: CASSPLGLAANTGELFF. The rearrangement uses TRBV13 and TRBJ2-2; TRBD2 agrees at 11 bases. The V segment lost 5 bases and the J segment 2 bases; nucleotides outside the gene matches: 7. Germline CDR1 reads PRHDT; CDR2 reads FYEKMQ (reference sequence). The CDR3 extends over 17 amino acids.